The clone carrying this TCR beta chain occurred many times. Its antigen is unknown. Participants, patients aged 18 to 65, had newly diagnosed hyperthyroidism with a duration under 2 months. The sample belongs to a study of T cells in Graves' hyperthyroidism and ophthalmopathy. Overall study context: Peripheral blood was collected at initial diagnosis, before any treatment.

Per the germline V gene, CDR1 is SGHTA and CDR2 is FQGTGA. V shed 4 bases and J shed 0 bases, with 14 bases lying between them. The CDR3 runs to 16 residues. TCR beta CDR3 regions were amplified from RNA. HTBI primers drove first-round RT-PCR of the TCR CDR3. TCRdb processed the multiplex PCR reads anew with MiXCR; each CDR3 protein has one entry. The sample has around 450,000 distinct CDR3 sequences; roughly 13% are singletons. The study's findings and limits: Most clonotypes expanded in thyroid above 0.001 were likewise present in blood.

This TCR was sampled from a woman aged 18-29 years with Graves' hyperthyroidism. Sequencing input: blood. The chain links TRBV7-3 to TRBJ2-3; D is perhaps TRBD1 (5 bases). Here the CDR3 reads CASSSHGATSTDTQYF. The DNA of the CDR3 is TGTGCCAGCAGCTCCCATGGGGCGACTAGCACAGATACGCAGTATTTT.